The T cell receptor beta chain described here comes from a study of T cell responses to AZD1222 COVID-19 vaccine. With 0 bases clipped from V and 2 bases from J, the junction kept 4 bases outside the gene matches. This CDR3 contains 16 residues. Per the germline V gene, CDR1 is SGHTA and CDR2 is FQGNSA. Only in-frame clones appear in the TCRdb table, and some are missing; sequencing was by immunoSEQ multiplex PCR. Of some 83,000 clones in the sample, around 89% were seen once. This TCR was sampled from an adult who received the AZD1222 COVID-19 vaccine. The sequencing here drew on peripheral blood, taken 28 days after the second AZD1222 dose. J is TRBJ2-7 and V is TRBV7-2, with TRBD2 identical over 10 bases. The CDR3 loop reads CASSLASGGPTYEQYF. CDR3 bases: TGTGCCAGCAGCTTAGCTAGCGGGGGGCCAACCTACGAGCAGTACTTC.